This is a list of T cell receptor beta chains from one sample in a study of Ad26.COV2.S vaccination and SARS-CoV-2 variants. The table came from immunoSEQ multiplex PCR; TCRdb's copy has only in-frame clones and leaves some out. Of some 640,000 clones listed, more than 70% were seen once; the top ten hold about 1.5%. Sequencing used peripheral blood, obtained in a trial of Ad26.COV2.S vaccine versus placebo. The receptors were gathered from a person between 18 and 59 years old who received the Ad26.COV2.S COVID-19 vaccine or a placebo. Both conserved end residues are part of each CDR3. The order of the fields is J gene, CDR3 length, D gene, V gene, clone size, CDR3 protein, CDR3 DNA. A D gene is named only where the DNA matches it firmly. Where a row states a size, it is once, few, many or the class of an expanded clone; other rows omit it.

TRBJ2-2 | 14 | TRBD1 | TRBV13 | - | CASSRDRATGELFF | TGTGCCAGCAGCCGGGACAGGGCCACCGGGGAGCTGTTTTTT
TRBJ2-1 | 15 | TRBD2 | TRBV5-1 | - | CASSLVASGYNEQFF | TGCGCCAGCAGCTTGGTTGCTAGCGGGTACAATGAGCAGTTCTTC
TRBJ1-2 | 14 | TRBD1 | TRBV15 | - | CATSREEGAPGYTF | TGTGCCACCAGCAGGGAAGAGGGGGCCCCCGGCTACACCTTC
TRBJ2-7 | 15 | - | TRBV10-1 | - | CASSHDIGHSYEQYF | TGCGCCAGCAGCCATGACATCGGTCACTCCTACGAGCAGTACTTC
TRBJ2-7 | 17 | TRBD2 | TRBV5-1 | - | CASRPELAGGISYEQYF | TGCGCCAGCAGGCCGGAATTAGCGGGGGGCATCTCCTACGAGCAGTACTTC
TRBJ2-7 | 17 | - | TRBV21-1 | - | CASSKDKLGPLLYEQYF | TGTGCCAGCAGCAAGGACAAACTAGGTCCCCTCCTATACGAGCAGTACTTC
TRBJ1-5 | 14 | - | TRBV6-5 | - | CASNWGGGNQPQHF | TGTGCCAGCAACTGGGGGGGAGGTAATCAGCCCCAGCATTTT
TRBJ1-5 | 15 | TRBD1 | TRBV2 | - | CASRADTGGNQPQHF | TGTGCCAGCAGGGCGGATACAGGGGGCAATCAGCCCCAGCATTTT
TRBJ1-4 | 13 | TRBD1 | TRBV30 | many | CAWRGQGVGKLFF | TGTGCCTGGAGAGGACAGGGGGTGGGAAAACTGTTTTTT
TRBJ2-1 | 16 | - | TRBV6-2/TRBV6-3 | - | CASSYLDGSIYNEQFF | TGTGCCAGCAGTTACTTGGACGGATCTATCTACAATGAGCAGTTCTTC
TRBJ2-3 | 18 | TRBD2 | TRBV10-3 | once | CAISEAILAGYVTDTQYF | TGTGCCATCAGTGAAGCGATCCTAGCGGGGTATGTGACAGATACGCAGTATTTT
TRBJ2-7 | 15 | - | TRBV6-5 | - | CASSYQGSSSYEQYF | TGTGCCAGCAGTTACCAGGGCTCGAGCTCCTACGAGCAGTACTTC
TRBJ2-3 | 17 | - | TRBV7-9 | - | CASSSPGLGSLTDTQYF | TGTGCCAGCAGCTCGCCGGGACTCGGGTCCCTCACAGATACGCAGTATTTT
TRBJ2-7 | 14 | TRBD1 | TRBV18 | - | CASSPGTETYEQYF | TGTGCCAGCTCACCGGGGACAGAGACCTACGAGCAGTACTTC
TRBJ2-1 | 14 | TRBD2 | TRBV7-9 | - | CASSETSGSYEQFF | TGTGCCAGCAGCGAAACTAGCGGGAGTTATGAGCAGTTCTTC
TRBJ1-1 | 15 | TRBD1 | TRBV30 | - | CAWMGFRGLVSEAFF | TGTGCCTGGATGGGGTTCAGGGGGCTTGTTTCTGAAGCTTTCTTT
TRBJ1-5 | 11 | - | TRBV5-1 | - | CASSGGQPQHF | TGCGCCAGCTCCGGGGGTCAGCCCCAGCATTTT
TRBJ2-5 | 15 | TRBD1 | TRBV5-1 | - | CASSWVQGAQETQYF | TGCGCCAGCAGCTGGGTCCAGGGGGCTCAAGAGACCCAGTACTTC
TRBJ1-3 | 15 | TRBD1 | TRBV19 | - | CASRLQGAAGNTIYF | TGTGCCAGTAGGCTTCAGGGGGCTGCGGGAAACACCATATATTTT
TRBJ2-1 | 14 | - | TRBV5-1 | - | CASSPGGLWNEQFF | TGCGCCAGCAGCCCCGGGGGTTTGTGGAATGAGCAGTTCTTC
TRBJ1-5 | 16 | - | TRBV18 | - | CASSPVRVEVNQPQHF | TGTGCCAGCTCACCAGTCAGGGTTGAGGTCAATCAGCCCCAGCATTTT
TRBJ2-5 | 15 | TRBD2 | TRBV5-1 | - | CASSSLSGRGETQYF | TGCGCCAGCAGCTCCCTTAGCGGGAGGGGTGAGACCCAGTACTTC
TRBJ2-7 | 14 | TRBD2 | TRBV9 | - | CASSVGGGIDEQYF | TGTGCCAGCAGCGTAGGCGGGGGGATCGACGAGCAGTACTTC
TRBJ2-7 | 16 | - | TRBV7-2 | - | CASSSRKGGSSYEQYF | TGTGCCAGCAGCTCCCGGAAAGGGGGGAGCTCCTACGAGCAGTACTTC
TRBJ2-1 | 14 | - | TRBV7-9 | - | CASSFSGSGNEQFF | TGTGCCAGCAGCTTCTCGGGGTCGGGGAATGAGCAGTTCTTC
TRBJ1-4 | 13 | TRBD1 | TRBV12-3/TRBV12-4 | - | CASRRTGVEKLFF | TGTGCCAGCAGGCGGACAGGGGTGGAAAAACTGTTTTTT
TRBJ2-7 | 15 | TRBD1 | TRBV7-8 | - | CASSPGTGLGYEQYF | TGTGCCAGCAGCCCCGGGACAGGGTTGGGCTACGAGCAGTACTTC
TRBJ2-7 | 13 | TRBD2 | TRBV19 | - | CASRNERGYEQYF | TGTGCCAGTAGGAATGAGCGGGGCTACGAGCAGTACTTC
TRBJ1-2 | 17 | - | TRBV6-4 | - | CASHPGGSPSPGYGYTF | TGTGCCAGCCATCCCGGGGGCTCACCCTCTCCGGGATATGGCTACACCTTC
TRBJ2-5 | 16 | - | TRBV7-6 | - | CASSLRSWPYQETQYF | TGTGCCAGCAGTCTTCGTTCCTGGCCCTACCAAGAGACCCAGTACTTC
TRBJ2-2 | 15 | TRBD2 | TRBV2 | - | CASSDTSGSPGELFF | TGTGCCAGCAGTGACACTAGCGGGAGCCCCGGGGAGCTGTTTTTT
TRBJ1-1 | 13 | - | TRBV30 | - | CAWSARDGTEAFF | TGTGCCTGGAGTGCCCGGGATGGCACTGAAGCTTTCTTT
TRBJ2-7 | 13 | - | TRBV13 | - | CASSLAGTGEQYF | TGTGCCAGCAGCTTAGCAGGGACGGGGGAGCAGTACTTC
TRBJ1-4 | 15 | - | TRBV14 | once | CASSPKAATNEKLFF | TGTGCCAGCAGCCCAAAGGCAGCAACTAATGAAAAACTGTTTTTT
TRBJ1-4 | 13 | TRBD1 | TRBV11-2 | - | CASAQGGYEKLFF | TGTGCCAGCGCTCAGGGGGGTTATGAAAAACTGTTTTTT
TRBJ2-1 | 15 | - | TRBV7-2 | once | CASSLEAHSYNEQFF | TGTGCCAGCAGCTTAGAGGCACACTCCTACAATGAGCAGTTCTTC
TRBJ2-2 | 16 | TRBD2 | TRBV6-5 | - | CASSYLGTSSTGELFF | TGTGCCAGCAGTTATCTGGGGACTAGCAGCACCGGGGAGCTGTTTTTT
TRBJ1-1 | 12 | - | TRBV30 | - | CAWSVLGTEAFF | TGTGCCTGGAGTGTACTAGGGACTGAAGCTTTCTTT
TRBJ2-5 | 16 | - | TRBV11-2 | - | CASSLVASVVQETQYF | TGTGCCAGCAGCTTAGTAGCTAGCGTGGTCCAAGAGACCCAGTACTTC
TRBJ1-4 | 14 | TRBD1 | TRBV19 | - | CASSTTGNVEKLFF | TGTGCCAGTAGTACGACAGGGAACGTTGAAAAACTGTTTTTT
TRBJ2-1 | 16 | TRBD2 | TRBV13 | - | CASSQGTSGRYNEQFF | TGTGCCAGCAGCCAAGGGACTAGCGGGAGGTACAATGAGCAGTTCTTC
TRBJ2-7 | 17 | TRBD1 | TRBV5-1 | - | CASSLAAQGAYSYEQYF | TGCGCCAGCAGCTTGGCCGCTCAGGGGGCATACTCCTACGAGCAGTACTTC
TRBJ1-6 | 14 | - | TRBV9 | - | CASSVGSYNSPLHF | TGTGCCAGCAGCGTGGGCTCCTATAATTCACCCCTCCACTTT
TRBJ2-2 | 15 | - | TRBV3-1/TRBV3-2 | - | CASAPKAENTGELFF | TGTGCCAGCGCCCCCAAAGCTGAGAACACCGGGGAGCTGTTTTTT
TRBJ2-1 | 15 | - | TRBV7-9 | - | CASNSVRGVRNEQFF | TGTGCCAGCAACTCGGTGAGGGGCGTACGCAATGAGCAGTTCTTC
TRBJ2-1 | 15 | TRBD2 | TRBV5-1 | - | CASSLVVAGGNEQFF | TGCGCCAGCAGCTTGGTGGTAGCGGGAGGCAATGAGCAGTTCTTC
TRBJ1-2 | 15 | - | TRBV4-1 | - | CASSQDRGSGYGYTF | TGCGCCAGCAGCCAAGATAGGGGTAGCGGCTATGGCTACACCTTC
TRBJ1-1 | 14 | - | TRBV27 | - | CASSGGHTNTEAFF | TGTGCCAGCAGTGGGGGACACACGAACACTGAAGCTTTCTTT
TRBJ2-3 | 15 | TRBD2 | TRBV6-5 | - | CASSYGRGGTDTQYF | TGTGCCAGCAGTTATGGTCGGGGGGGCACAGATACGCAGTATTTT
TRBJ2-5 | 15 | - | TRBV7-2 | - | CASSLDPGIGETQYF | TGTGCCAGCAGCTTAGATCCAGGGATCGGAGAGACCCAGTACTTC
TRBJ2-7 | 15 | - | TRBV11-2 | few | CASSLEDGPYYEQYF | TGTGCCAGCAGCTTAGAGGACGGACCTTACTACGAGCAGTACTTC
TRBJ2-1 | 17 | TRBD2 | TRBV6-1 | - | CASSDTSGGASYNEQFF | TGTGCCAGCAGTGATACTAGCGGGGGGGCCTCCTACAATGAGCAGTTCTTC
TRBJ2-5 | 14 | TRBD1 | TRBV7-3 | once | CASSLRGKGETQYF | TGTGCCAGCAGCCTCAGGGGGAAGGGTGAGACCCAGTACTTC
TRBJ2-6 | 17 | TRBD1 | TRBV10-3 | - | CAISPGQSGSGANVLTF | TGTGCCATCAGCCCGGGACAGTCTGGCTCTGGGGCCAACGTCCTGACTTTC
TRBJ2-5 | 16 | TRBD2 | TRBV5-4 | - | CASSLDIAGGRETQYF | TGTGCCAGCAGCTTGGATATAGCGGGGGGGCGGGAGACCCAGTACTTC
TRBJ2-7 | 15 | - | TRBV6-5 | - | CASSRETRTSYEQYF | TGTGCCAGCAGTCGCGAGACTCGTACCTCCTACGAGCAGTACTTC
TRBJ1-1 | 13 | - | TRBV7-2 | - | CASGRGGNTEAFF | TGTGCCAGCGGGAGAGGCGGGAACACTGAAGCTTTCTTT
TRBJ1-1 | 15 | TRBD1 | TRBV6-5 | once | CASSYLPTGGTEAFF | TGTGCCAGCAGTTACCTACCGACAGGGGGGACTGAAGCTTTCTTT
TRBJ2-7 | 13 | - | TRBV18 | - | CASSPVRTWEQYF | TGTGCCAGCTCCCCTGTCCGGACTTGGGAGCAGTACTTC